The sample holds a few counts of the clone carrying this T cell receptor beta chain. The antigen is undetermined. The V and J ends lost 1 base and 6 bases respectively, with 7 bases between them. The CDR3 sequence is 12 residues long. Germline values: CDR1 SGHAT, CDR2 FQNNGV. As the sequencing template, cDNA was produced by extracting RNA and reverse transcribing it. Clones were sequenced by immunoSEQ multiplex PCR, and TCRdb holds only the in-frame ones, with some missing. The sample lists 100,000 to 150,000 clones, roughly 50% occurring once. The sample comes from a study of CD8+ T cells in alopecia areata. Study conclusions and caveats: Between patients, shared TCR sequences were less clear than in mice. This was possibly due in part to HLA diversity in the patient population.

Material for sequencing was NKG2D-low CD8+ T cells sorted from blood. The sequence came from a human donor with alopecia areata. The chain combines TRBV11-2 with TRBJ2-7; the D is unclear. CDR3 residues: CASSLAGTEQYF. CDR3 coding DNA: TGTGCCAGCAGCTTAGCAGGCACCGAGCAGTACTTC.